Detailed here is one T cell receptor (beta chain). The antigen is unknown. This record belongs to a study of cytotoxic CD8 clonotypes in ibrutinib-treated CLL. Study summary: Overall, approximately 25 responses were partial and 2 complete; following median about 68 months, about 14 patients stayed remitted and about twelve progressed.

The repertoire was sequenced with immunoSEQ multiplex PCR; TCRdb's copy has only in-frame clones and lacks some. Among about 310,000 clones listed, around four fifths were seen once. Study outcomes and limitations: Baseline clonality, above age-matched healthy donor levels, tracked circulating CD8+ T-cell counts. Clonality grew at ibrutinib response; at progression, it decreased back toward baseline.

Germline-derived CDR1 and CDR2 are GTSNPN and SVGIG (reference sequence). Trimming removed 4 bases from V and 1 base from J, with 14 bases in between. The CDR3 covers 14 residues. The TCR comes from a human donor with chronic lymphocytic leukemia. This specimen consisted of PBMCs, obtained before ibrutinib treatment. This chain links TRBV30 with TRBJ2-7; D is undetermined. The CDR3 loop reads CAWMARARSYEQYF. CDR3 nucleotides: TGTGCCTGGATGGCCCGGGCCCGATCCTACGAGCAGTACTTC.